What follows are 25 T cell receptor beta chains derived from one specimen sequenced in a study of lymphopenia after photon versus proton radiotherapy. The method was immunoSEQ multiplex PCR; TCRdb's version includes in-frame clones alone and lacks a portion of them. The table includes around 24,000 clones, approximately 85% detected once. The input for sequencing was peripheral blood, taken from a patient treated with photon-based radiotherapy. These receptors all stem from a man aged 25-45 years with gastric cancer.

The chain couples TRBV5-8 to TRBJ2-5; D is undetermined. The J call may be in error: the DNA end matches TRBJ2-7 better. This CDR3 spans 15 amino acids. In germline, CDR1 is SGHTS, CDR2 YDEGEE. The CDR3 DNA follows: TGTGCCAGCAGCTTTAGGGCGGTAGGGCTACGCGAGCAGTACTTC. Amino acid sequence: CASSFRAVGLREQYF.

This clone was counted a few times. The chain has TRBV27 and TRBJ2-3, with 10 positions matching TRBD2. J lost 2 bases, V lost 1 base, and 6 bases had no gene match. Per the germline V gene, CDR1 is MNHEY and CDR2 is SMNVEV (reference sequence). The CDR3 totals 17 residues. Here the CDR3 reads CASSLLASGSPTDTQYF. The CDR3 DNA reads as TGTGCCAGCAGTTTATTAGCTAGCGGGAGTCCCACAGATACGCAGTATTTT.

The gene calls are TRBV16 and TRBJ1-2; TRBD1 might be the D (5 bases). With 5 bases removed from V and 1 base from J, the gap between germline ends came to 14 bases. The CDR3 is made up of 15 amino acids. The V gene's germline CDR1 is KGHSY and CDR2 FQNENV. As DNA, the CDR3 is TGTGCCAGCAGCTATTTTACAGGATTTAACTATGGCTACACCTTC. This codes for CASSYFTGFNYGYTF.

The V gene is TRBV4-2, the J gene TRBJ1-5, with D hard to call. The ends were cut back, 5 bases at V and 3 bases at J, with 8 bases in the middle. This CDR3 spans 13 amino acids. CDR1 is LGHNA and CDR2 is YNFKEQ in the germline V gene. The CDR3 nucleotides read TGTGCCAGCAGCTCTAGCTACAATCAGCCCCAGCATTTT. This encodes CASSSSYNQPQHF.

The chain couples TRBV18 to TRBJ1-1; 7 bases are a match to TRBD1. Unmatched junction bases numbered 3, after V lost 1 base and J lost 1 base. CDR3 length equals 15 residues. CDR1 and CDR2 from the germline V gene are KGHSH and LQKENI. The CDR3 sequence: CASSPQGAQNTEAFF. The CDR3 nucleotides read TGTGCCAGCTCACCACAGGGGGCGCAGAACACTGAAGCTTTCTTT.

The CDR3 loop is CASSGPTQIGTEAFF. The CDR3 DNA reads as TGTGCCAGCAGCGGCCCGACACAAATCGGCACTGAAGCTTTCTTT. V usage is TRBV9 and J usage is TRBJ1-1; D remains ambiguous. Trimming pared 3 bases from V and 4 bases from J, leaving 16 bases between. This CDR3 contains 15 residues. Germline V gene lookup returns CDR1 SGDLS and CDR2 YYNGEE.

The CDR3 reads CASSPTRREQYF. CDR3 in DNA: TGTGCCAGCAGCCCCACCAGGCGCGAGCAGTACTTC. The V call is TRBV28, the J call TRBJ2-7; D uncertain. Looked up from germline, CDR1 is MDHEN and CDR2 is SYDVKM. The CDR3 loop spans 12 amino acids. The ends were cut back, 6 bases at V and 6 bases at J, with 12 bases in the middle.

Details on this clone: The DNA is left out, because the CDR3 cannot be placed on it with certainty; the CDR3 is given as TCRdb lists it. The chain carries TRBV27 and TRBJ1-1. The length of the CDR3 is 12 amino acids, counting both ends. The V gene's germline CDR1 is MNHEY and CDR2 SMNVEV (reference sequence). CDR3 protein: CASILGNTEAFF.

This chain connects TRBV28 to TRBJ2-5, with D unresolved. The V end lost 5 bases, the J end lost 9 bases, and 16 bases lay between the germline ends. This CDR3 comprises 13 residues. Germline loops: CDR1 MDHEN, CDR2 SYDVKM. As DNA, the CDR3 is TGTGCCAGCAGTCCCCCTTCTACACGGGCCCAGTACTTC. Amino acid sequence: CASSPPSTRAQYF.

V and J are TRBV11-3 and TRBJ2-1; D gene unclear. Germline values: CDR1 SGHNT, CDR2 YENEEA. This CDR3 spans 12 amino acids. V lost 3 bases to trimming and J lost 4 bases, with 4 bases between them. CDR3 amino acids: CASSLKYNEQFF. In nucleotides, the CDR3 is TGTGCCAGCAGCTTGAAATACAATGAGCAGTTCTTC.

V gene TRBV10-3 combines with J gene TRBJ2-7, with D perhaps being TRBD1 or TRBD2 (5 bases each). CDR1 is ENHRY and CDR2 is SYGVKD in the germline V gene. The V end was cut by 5 bases, the J end by 6 bases, with 8 bases between. The CDR3 consists of 11 residues. CDR3 region: CAISRDGEQYF. The CDR3 DNA reads TGTGCCATCAGTAGGGACGGCGAGCAGTACTTC.

V usage is TRBV5-1 and J usage is TRBJ1-1; 11 nucleotides match TRBD1. Germline V gene lookup returns CDR1 SGHRS and CDR2 YFSETQ. Losses at the gene ends were 7 bases for V and 1 base for J; bases not matched to a gene: 0. The CDR3 is 13 residues long. In DNA, the CDR3 is TGCGCCAGCGGACAGGGGGCGAACACTGAAGCTTTCTTT. Translation gives CASGQGANTEAFF.

J is TRBJ2-7 and V is TRBV7-8; D possibly corresponds to TRBD2 (6 bases). With 4 bases removed from V and 9 bases from J, the gap between germline ends came to 10 bases. The CDR3 consists of 11 residues. Germline-derived CDR1 and CDR2 are SGHVS and FQNEAQ. The CDR3 region is CASSYRDLQYF. The CDR3 coding sequence is TGTGCCAGCAGCTACCGGGACTTGCAGTACTTC.

The CDR3 region is CASTSGLANNEQFF. In DNA, the CDR3 is TGTGCCAGCACCTCGGGACTAGCCAACAATGAGCAGTTCTTC. This chain connects TRBV6-5 to TRBJ2-1; 9 bases agree with TRBD2. Germline assignment: CDR1 MNHEY and CDR2 SVGAGI. This CDR3 has 14 residues. V gave up 7 bases and J gave up 5 bases; unmatched junction bases: 6.

Sample share makes this clone medium-sized. This chain uses TRBV28 with TRBJ2-3, with D perhaps matching TRBD2 (6 bases). The CDR3 is made up of 13 amino acids. V gave up 3 bases and J gave up 6 bases, with 10 bases separating them. Germline lookup yields CDR1 MDHEN and CDR2 SYDVKM. CDR3: CASSFLARDTQYF. The CDR3 DNA reads TGTGCCAGCAGTTTCCTAGCGCGGGATACGCAGTATTTT.

V usage is TRBV11-2 and J usage is TRBJ2-1; D not resolved. CDR3 length equals 11 residues. V gave up 5 bases and J gave up 6 bases, with 5 bases separating them. Germline CDR1 SGHAT, CDR2 FQNNGV. The CDR3 bases are TGTGCCAGCAGCCCTTTCAATGAGCAGTTCTTC. The encoded protein is CASSPFNEQFF.

The rearrangement uses TRBV27 and TRBJ1-5, with TRBD1 as a possible D gene (5 bases). The ends were cut back, 1 base at V and 4 bases at J, with 11 bases in the middle. Germline V gene data show CDR1 as MNHEY and CDR2 as SMNVEV (reference sequence). The CDR3 runs to 15 residues. The CDR3, as DNA: TGTGCCAGCAGTTTATATAGGGGAATGAATCAGCCCCAGCATTTT. Translation gives CASSLYRGMNQPQHF.

The rearrangement joins TRBV5-5 to TRBJ2-3; D not resolved. CDR3 length equals 16 residues. The germline V gene has CDR1 SGHKS and CDR2 YYEKEE (reference sequence). V was pared by 4 bases and J by 0 bases, with 15 bases between. In DNA, the CDR3 is TGTGCCAGCAGCCTCTTGGCAGGAGAAAGCACAGATACGCAGTATTTT. This encodes CASSLLAGESTDTQYF. Using reference TRBV5-5 and TRBJ2-3 for the parts outside the CDR3, the full variable domain is DAGVTQSPTHLIKTRGQQVTLRCSPISGHKSVSWYQQVLGQGPQFIFQYYEKEERGRGNFPDRFSARQFPNYSSELNVNALLLGDSALYLCASSLLAGESTDTQYFGPGTRLTVL.

This clone has only a few counts. This chain uses TRBV5-1 with TRBJ2-7; D uncertain. Germline CDR1 reads SGHRS; CDR2 reads YFSETQ. This CDR3 is 12 amino acids long. V lost 4 bases to trimming and J lost 0 bases, with 5 bases between them. In nucleotides, the CDR3 is TGCGCCAGCAGCGACAACTCCTACGAGCAGTACTTC. The encoded protein is CASSDNSYEQYF.

The rearrangement joins TRBV5-1 to TRBJ2-1, with no clear D. The germline V gene has CDR1 SGHRS and CDR2 YFSETQ. The CDR3 has 13 residues. V was shortened by 1 base and J by 5 bases, with 7 bases between the two germline ends. The CDR3 protein is CASSLTIDNEQFF. Here the CDR3 DNA reads TGCGCCAGCAGCTTGACCATCGACAATGAGCAGTTCTTC.

V is TRBV12-5 and J is TRBJ2-3; 7 bases align to TRBD2. Germline V gene lookup returns CDR1 LGHNT and CDR2 FRNRAP. The J segment lost 4 bases and the V segment lost 4 bases, leaving 8 bases of the junction unmatched. This CDR3 is built from 15 residues. The CDR3 sequence: CASGSGLAGPDTQYF. The CDR3 DNA reads TGTGCTAGTGGTTCAGGATTAGCGGGCCCAGATACGCAGTATTTT.

The chain employs TRBV7-8 and TRBJ2-2; TRBD2 might be the D (6 bases). The V gene's germline CDR1 is SGHVS and CDR2 FQNEAQ. The CDR3 has 15 amino acids. Trimming pared 1 base from V and 2 bases from J, leaving 8 bases between. CDR3 residues: CASSLVGGNTGELFF. The CDR3 region has the DNA TGTGCCAGCAGCTTAGTGGGGGGTAACACCGGGGAGCTGTTTTTT.

The chain has TRBV27 and TRBJ1-4; maybe TRBD1 (5 bases). V was pared by 0 bases and J by 5 bases, with 10 bases between. CDR1 and CDR2 from the germline V gene are MNHEY and SMNVEV (reference sequence). CDR3 length: 15 amino acids. DNA of the CDR3: TGTGCCAGCAGTTTATCCGACAGAGAGAATGAAAAACTGTTTTTT. It specifies CASSLSDRENEKLFF.

The chain recombines TRBV5-1 with TRBJ1-4, with 8 bases lining up with TRBD1. V gave up 4 bases and J gave up 3 bases; unmatched junction bases: 14. CDR3 size: 18 residues. Germline loops: CDR1 SGHRS, CDR2 YFSETQ. The CDR3 here is CASSPEETGGSSNEKLFF. CDR3 nucleotides: TGCGCCAGCAGCCCGGAAGAAACAGGGGGGAGTTCTAATGAAAAACTGTTTTTT.

This chain uses TRBV28 with TRBJ1-2, with D hard to call. Germline CDR1 reads MDHEN; CDR2 reads SYDVKM. V was clipped by 7 bases and J by 5 bases, with 8 bases between them. The CDR3 consists of 11 residues. The CDR3 spells CASTSAYGYTF. The CDR3 bases are TGTGCCAGCACTAGTGCGTATGGCTACACCTTC.